These 18 T cell receptor beta chains originate from one sample sequenced in a study of T cells after yellow fever vaccination. TCRdb re-analysed the 5' RACE reads in MiXCR, keeping a single row per CDR3 protein. The sample has 110,000 or so distinct CDR3 sequences, roughly 7.9% seen once. Sequenced here: CD4+ T cells sorted from PBMCs, sampled roughly 47 days after the first yellow fever vaccination. These receptors were collected from a man aged 18 to 29 who received the YFV17D yellow fever vaccine.

This clonotype came up many times. The V gene is TRBV7-2, the J gene TRBJ2-5, with D perhaps TRBD2 (5 bases). The germline gives CDR1 SGHTA, CDR2 FQGNSA. The CDR3 consists of 13 residues. V was clipped by 3 bases and J by 4 bases, with 9 bases between them. The CDR3, as DNA: TGTGCCAGCAGCTTTAATAGCGCAGAGACCCAGTACTTC. It encodes CASSFNSAETQYF.

This clonotype was detected many times. The chain uses TRBV7-2 and TRBJ1-2, with D unresolved. V lost 5 bases, J lost 4 bases, and 14 bases lay in between. The germline CDR1 and CDR2 sequences are SGHTA and FQGNSA. The CDR3 spans 14 residues. Here the CDR3 DNA reads TGTGCCAGCAGCCCACCCGGACGGTCCTATGGCTACACCTTC. Protein sequence: CASSPPGRSYGYTF.

A note on this clonotype: A read error is possible here, since a much larger clone lies one base away. The chain combines TRBV18 with TRBJ1-4, with D possibly TRBD1 on 5 matching bases. The CDR3 loop spans 14 amino acids. Germline-derived CDR1 and CDR2 are KGHSH and LQKENI. Trimming removed 7 bases from V and 6 bases from J, with 15 bases in between. This CDR3 is CASLPRMGDEKLFF. DNA for the CDR3: TGTGCCAGCTTACCGCGTATGGGGGATGAAAAACTGTTTTTT.

The rearrangement links TRBV7-2 to TRBJ1-1; 8 nucleotides line up with TRBD1. With 3 bases clipped from V and 1 base from J, the junction kept 4 bases outside the gene matches. The CDR3 is made up of 15 amino acids. Germline CDR1 reads SGHTA; CDR2 reads FQGNSA. CDR3 protein: CASSFTTGENTEAFF. The CDR3 bases are TGTGCCAGCAGCTTTACGACAGGGGAGAACACTGAAGCTTTCTTT.

This clonotype has at least ten counts. The rearrangement uses TRBV6-1 and TRBJ2-1, with TRBD1 identical over 7 bases. V lost 6 bases, J lost 6 bases, and 8 bases stayed unmatched. There are 14 residues in the CDR3. Germline CDR1 reads MNHNS; CDR2 reads SASEGT. CDR3 residues: CASRSHRGINEQFF. The CDR3 region has the DNA TGTGCCAGCAGGTCGCACAGGGGTATCAATGAGCAGTTCTTC.

Remarks on this clonotype: A much larger clone differs from this one at a single base, so this may be a read error. The gene calls are TRBV5-1 and TRBJ2-3; D gene ambiguous. The germline V and J ends were trimmed by 9 bases and 5 bases, with 19 bases remaining between them. Germline CDR1 SGHRS, CDR2 YFSETQ. The CDR3 sequence is 14 residues long. DNA for the CDR3: TGCGCCACCCAAGATGGGCAGGCAAGAGATACGCAGTATTTT. It yields the protein CATQDGQARDTQYF.

This clonotype was picked up many times. The V gene is TRBV7-9, the J gene TRBJ2-1; D remains unclear. The germline V gene encodes CDR1 SEHNR and CDR2 FQNEAQ (reference sequence). V lost 6 bases and J 7 bases, leaving 13 bases between the germline ends. The CDR3 extends over 13 amino acids. This CDR3 reads CASSSKTKNEQFF. CDR3 in DNA: TGTGCCAGCAGTTCCAAAACCAAAAATGAGCAGTTCTTC. Complete variable domain (other parts from reference TRBV7-9 and TRBJ2-1): DTGVSQNPRHKITKRGQNVTFRCDPISEHNRLYWYRQTLGQGPEFLTYFQNEAQLEKSRLLSDRFSAERPKGSFSTLEIQRTEQGDSAMYLCASSSKTKNEQFFGPGTRLTVL.

In its sample, this clonotype was seen many times. The rearrangement joins TRBV7-2 to TRBJ1-2, with 7 bases aligning to TRBD1. This CDR3 is built from 13 residues. Trimming at V came to 5 bases and at J to 9 bases, leaving 9 bases not matched to a gene. Germline V gives CDR1 SGHTA, CDR2 FQGNSA. The DNA of the CDR3 is TGTGCCAGCAGCCCACCGACAGGGCGACGCTACACCTTC. It translates to CASSPPTGRRYTF.

This clonotype was recorded many times. As DNA, the CDR3 is TGTGCCAGCAGTTCCCCAGGGTGGGGAACTGAAGCTTTCTTT. Translating gives CASSSPGWGTEAFF. This chain connects TRBV6-5 to TRBJ1-1, with a weak D call TRBD1 (5 bases). CDR1 and CDR2 (germline): MNHEY, SVGAGI. The length of the CDR3 is 14 residues. V gave up 4 bases and J gave up 5 bases, with 14 bases separating them.

This clonotype was picked up many times. V is TRBV29-1 and J is TRBJ2-3, with TRBD2 matching over 10 bases. The length of the CDR3 is 13 residues. V shed 2 bases and J 9 bases; nucleotides not matched to a gene: 5. Germline V gene lookup returns CDR1 SQVTM and CDR2 ANQGSEA. CDR3 sequence (DNA): TGCAGCGTTGAATCTAGCGGGGGAATCACGCAGTATTTT. Its protein is CSVESSGGITQYF.

This clonotype has just a few counts. This rearrangement joins TRBV6-5 to TRBJ1-1; 7 bases match TRBD1. The trim removed 0 bases at V and 5 bases at J, leaving 6 bases unmatched. CDR3 length: 15 amino acids. Germline assignment: CDR1 MNHEY and CDR2 SVGAGI. CDR3 residues: CASSYSDRVWTEAFF. DNA for the CDR3: TGTGCCAGCAGTTACTCCGACAGGGTTTGGACTGAAGCTTTCTTT.

This clonotype was seen many times. V is TRBV11-2 and J is TRBJ2-2; D is unresolved. This CDR3 comprises 16 residues. V was cut by 7 bases and J by 1 base, with 16 bases left in between. Germline values: CDR1 SGHAT, CDR2 FQNNGV. For the CDR3, the DNA is TGTGCCAGCACCCTTAGATTGACTTGGAACACCGGGGAGCTGTTTTTT. Translated: CASTLRLTWNTGELFF. The full variable domain, rest sourced from reference TRBV11-2 and TRBJ2-2, is EAGVAQSPRYKIIEKRQSVAFWCNPISGHATLYWYQQILGQGPKLLIQFQNNGVVDDSQLPKDRFSAERLKGVDSTLKIQPAKLEDSAVYLCASTLRLTWNTGELFFGEGSRLTVL.

This clonotype was observed at least ten times. This rearrangement joins TRBV12-3 or TRBV12-4 to TRBJ2-3, with a possible D match to TRBD1 (6 bases). The CDR3 loop spans 14 amino acids. Trimming removed 5 bases at V and 5 bases at J, with 14 bases between. Here the CDR3 reads CASSRPGAGDTQYF. For the CDR3, the DNA is TGTGCCAGCAGTCGACCAGGGGCCGGAGATACGCAGTATTTT.

A few counts support this clonotype. The J gene is TRBJ1-2, the V gene TRBV5-5; a possible D gene is TRBD1 (6 bases). V lost 2 bases, J lost 6 bases, and 11 bases lay in between. Germline V CDR1 and CDR2: SGHKS, YYEKEE (reference sequence). The CDR3 consists of 13 residues. As DNA, the CDR3 is TGTGCCAGCAGCTTTACGGGGGCGGATGGCTACACCTTC. The encoded protein is CASSFTGADGYTF.

This clonotype occurred many times. The chain links TRBV5-1 to TRBJ2-7; D is uncertain. There are 13 residues in the CDR3. The V end was cut by 4 bases, the J end by 1 base, with 9 bases between. Per the germline V gene, CDR1 is SGHRS and CDR2 is YFSETQ. CDR3 DNA sequence: TGCGCCAGCAGCAACCGGGTGTCCTACGAGCAGTACGTC. Its protein product is CASSNRVSYEQYV.

On this clonotype itself: This may be a read error: a much more frequent sequence differs by one nucleotide. The rearrangement uses TRBV6-1 and TRBJ1-5; TRBD1 is a possible D gene (6 bases). The CDR3 loop spans 11 amino acids. Germline assignment: CDR1 MNHNS and CDR2 SASEGT. CDR3 DNA: TGTGCCAGCAGCAGGGGTCAGACCCAGCATTTT. Its protein is CASSRGQTQHF.

The chain uses TRBV3-1 and TRBJ1-5; tentatively, D is TRBD1 (5 bases). Germline assignment: CDR1 LGHDT and CDR2 YNNKEL (reference sequence). The CDR3 contains 13 residues. V was cut by 5 bases and J by 7 bases, with 12 bases left in between. The CDR3 DNA follows: TGTGCCAGCAGCGGGGGTCCACGGCAGCCCCAGCATTTT. Protein: CASSGGPRQPQHF.

The sample holds many counts of this clonotype. This chain uses TRBV5-4 with TRBJ1-2; 9 nucleotides agree with TRBD1. V dropped 4 bases and J dropped 1; count of bases not matched to a gene: 5. From germline, CDR1 is SGHNT and CDR2 YYREEE (reference sequence). This CDR3 has 15 residues. In DNA, the CDR3 is TGTGCCAGCAGCGCCGGGACAGGGAATAACTATGGCTACACCTTC. Amino acid sequence: CASSAGTGNNYGYTF.